The rows below give T cell receptor beta chains drawn from one sample of a study of shared clonotypes between healthy human individuals. Using immunoSEQ multiplex PCR, the repertoire was profiled, and TCRdb retains in-frame clones only, with some absent. This table holds millions of clones, around nine tenths found once. Sequencing was performed on naive CD4+ T cells sorted from blood. These receptors were obtained from a man aged 18 to 30 in good health. CDR3s leave out the opening cysteine and the closing phenylalanine or tryptophan. The order of the fields is V gene, CDR3 length, clone size, CDR3 protein. Clone size is not always given. Where it is, it says once, few, many or a class for expanded clones.

V: TRBV30; length: 11; size: NA; CDR3: AWSSNRDTEAF
V: TRBV21-1; length: 15; size: NA; CDR3: ASSKECSQDRVNEQF
V: TRBV25-1; length: 13; size: NA; CDR3: ASSELGGRSYEQY
V: TRBV19; length: 12; size: NA; CDR3: ASSPESSGNTIY
V: TRBV5-4; length: 12; size: NA; CDR3: ASSLDPSRYEQY
V: TRBV19; length: 12; size: few; CDR3: ASSMSGNNSPLH
V: TRBV6-5; length: 11; size: NA; CDR3: ASSYGQTYEQY
V: TRBV7-8; length: 14; size: NA; CDR3: ASSLAPAGLNTEAF
V: TRBV5-1; length: 11; size: NA; CDR3: ASSPGFGDEQF
V: TRBV5-1; length: 12; size: NA; CDR3: ASSPGRGPYEQY
V: TRBV7-6; length: 15; size: NA; CDR3: ASSPIPTGGGNQPQH
V: TRBV6-1; length: 14; size: NA; CDR3: ASSEAVGAGYQPQH
V: TRBV2; length: 14; size: NA; CDR3: ASSEATSGVRYEQY
V: TRBV30; length: 10; size: few; CDR3: AWSVSANGYT